This T cell receptor beta chain was recorded in a study of T cell repertoires in ileal Crohn's disease. Turning to the study itself: From the surgical specimen's inflamed ileum, biopsies were taken as M0. Each sample's TCRB immunosequencing used 450 to 550 nanograms of biopsy DNA. Study observations and caveats: Compared with CD4 T cells, sorted CD8 cells carried more expanded clones. Compared with non-smokers, active smokers at surgery showed more clonal expansions.

This clone has only one observation. What it binds is not known. Time point noted: inflamed ileum from the surgical specimen. Produced via immunoSEQ multiplex PCR; TCRdb's table is partial and in-frame only. The table has about 8,000 clones, approximately 85% seen once. This CDR3 comprises 13 residues. Germline V lookup: CDR1 SGHTA, CDR2 FQGTGA. Trimming cost V 5 bases and J 1 base, with 8 bases left between them. The TCR originated in an adult with Crohn's disease. The sample consisted of ileal tissue. The V gene is TRBV7-3, the J gene TRBJ1-1, with unresolved D. CDR3 sequence reads: CASSRTKNTEAFF. DNA for the CDR3: TGTGCCAGCAGCCGGACCAAGAACACTGAAGCTTTCTTT.